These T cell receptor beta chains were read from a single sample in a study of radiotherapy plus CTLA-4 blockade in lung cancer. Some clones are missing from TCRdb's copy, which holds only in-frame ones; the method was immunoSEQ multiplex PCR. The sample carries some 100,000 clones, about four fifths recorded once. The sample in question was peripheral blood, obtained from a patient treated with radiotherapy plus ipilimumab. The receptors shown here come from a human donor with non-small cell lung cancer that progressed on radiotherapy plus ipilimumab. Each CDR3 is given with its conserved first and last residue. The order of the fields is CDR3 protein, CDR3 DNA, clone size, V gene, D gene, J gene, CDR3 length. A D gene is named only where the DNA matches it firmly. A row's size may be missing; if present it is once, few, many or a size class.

CDR3aa: CASSPWTPTGTGPYEQYF
CDR3nt: TGTGCCAGTAGTCCATGGACCCCAACCGGGACAGGGCCCTACGAGCAGTACTTC
abundance: NA
v_gene: TRBV19
d_gene: TRBD1
j_gene: TRBJ2-7
len: 18

CDR3aa: CASSDGPRANVLTF
CDR3nt: TGTGCCAGCAGTGACGGGCCTAGGGCCAACGTCCTGACTTTC
abundance: NA
v_gene: TRBV6-4
d_gene: NA
j_gene: TRBJ2-6
len: 14

CDR3aa: CASSLGPYPSSPLHF
CDR3nt: TGTGCCAGCAGCTTAGGGCCCTATCCTAGTTCACCCCTCCACTTT
abundance: NA
v_gene: TRBV11-2
d_gene: NA
j_gene: TRBJ1-6
len: 15

CDR3aa: CASSIARGPTDTQYF
CDR3nt: TGTGCCAGTAGTATAGCCAGGGGCCCCACAGATACGCAGTATTTT
abundance: once
v_gene: TRBV19
d_gene: NA
j_gene: TRBJ2-3
len: 15

CDR3aa: CASRGSGTEAFF
CDR3nt: TGTGCCAGTCGGGGTAGCGGCACTGAAGCTTTCTTT
abundance: NA
v_gene: TRBV19
d_gene: NA
j_gene: TRBJ1-1
len: 12

CDR3aa: CASRQAGREKLFF
CDR3nt: TGTGCCAGCAGGCAGGCAGGGCGGGAAAAACTGTTTTTT
abundance: NA
v_gene: TRBV6-1
d_gene: NA
j_gene: TRBJ1-4
len: 13

CDR3aa: CASSLGYKEQETQYF
CDR3nt: TGTGCCAGCAGCTTAGGCTACAAGGAACAAGAGACCCAGTACTTC
abundance: NA
v_gene: TRBV7-2
d_gene: NA
j_gene: TRBJ2-5
len: 15

CDR3aa: CASSSDYEQYF
CDR3nt: TGTGCCAGCAGCTCCGACTACGAGCAGTACTTC
abundance: NA
v_gene: TRBV7-2
d_gene: NA
j_gene: TRBJ2-7
len: 11

CDR3aa: CASSLTKASNEQFF
CDR3nt: TGTGCCAGCAGCTTAACGAAGGCTAGCAATGAGCAGTTCTTC
abundance: NA
v_gene: TRBV7-3
d_gene: NA
j_gene: TRBJ2-1
len: 14

CDR3aa: CASSWGQGMTYEQYF
CDR3nt: TGTGCCAGCAGTTGGGGACAGGGGATGACCTACGAGCAGTACTTC
abundance: NA
v_gene: TRBV27
d_gene: TRBD1
j_gene: TRBJ2-7
len: 15

CDR3aa: CASSSKVPSGELFF
CDR3nt: TGTGCCAGCAGCTCAAAAGTCCCGTCCGGGGAGCTGTTTTTT
abundance: NA
v_gene: TRBV5-4
d_gene: NA
j_gene: TRBJ2-2
len: 14

CDR3aa: CASSSGQNSNQPQHF
CDR3nt: TGTGCCAGCAGCAGCGGACAGAATAGCAATCAGCCCCAGCATTTT
abundance: NA
v_gene: TRBV9
d_gene: NA
j_gene: TRBJ1-5
len: 15

CDR3aa: CASSPLQGAGELFF
CDR3nt: TGTGCCAGCTCACCACTGCAGGGTGCCGGGGAGCTGTTTTTT
abundance: NA
v_gene: TRBV18
d_gene: NA
j_gene: TRBJ2-2
len: 14

CDR3aa: CASTSVHYGYTF
CDR3nt: TGTGCCAGCACCAGTGTACACTATGGCTACACCTTC
abundance: NA
v_gene: TRBV9
d_gene: NA
j_gene: TRBJ1-2
len: 12

CDR3aa: CASSLEQQTYEQYF
CDR3nt: TGTGCCAGCAGCTTAGAGCAACAGACCTACGAGCAGTACTTC
abundance: NA
v_gene: TRBV7-3
d_gene: NA
j_gene: TRBJ2-7
len: 14

CDR3aa: CSAPRYNEQFF
CDR3nt: TGCAGTGCACCTCGGTATAATGAGCAGTTCTTC
abundance: NA
v_gene: TRBV20-1
d_gene: NA
j_gene: TRBJ2-1
len: 11

CDR3aa: CASSLAEVANEKLFF
CDR3nt: TGTGCCAGCAGCTTAGCCGAGGTGGCTAATGAAAAACTGTTTTTT
abundance: NA
v_gene: TRBV7-9
d_gene: NA
j_gene: TRBJ1-4
len: 15

CDR3aa: CASSLAGTSKNIQYF
CDR3nt: TGTGCCAGCAGCTTAGCCGGGACTTCCAAAAACATTCAGTACTTC
abundance: NA
v_gene: TRBV5-4
d_gene: NA
j_gene: TRBJ2-4
len: 15

CDR3aa: CASSLSRMGYEQYF
CDR3nt: TGTGCCAGCAGTTTGTCACGGATGGGGTACGAGCAGTACTTC
abundance: NA
v_gene: TRBV27
d_gene: NA
j_gene: TRBJ2-7
len: 14

CDR3aa: CASSFSGVQETQYF
CDR3nt: TGCGCCAGCAGCTTTAGCGGGGTCCAAGAGACCCAGTACTTC
abundance: NA
v_gene: TRBV5-1
d_gene: TRBD2
j_gene: TRBJ2-5
len: 14

CDR3aa: CASSQDWDGLGTQYF
CDR3nt: TGCGCCAGCAGCCAAGATTGGGACGGTTTGGGGACCCAGTACTTC
abundance: NA
v_gene: TRBV4-3
d_gene: NA
j_gene: TRBJ2-5
len: 15

CDR3aa: CASSPSAGLGTNEKLFF
CDR3nt: TGTGCCAGCAGTCCATCCGCGGGGCTGGGGACTAATGAAAAACTGTTTTTT
abundance: few
v_gene: TRBV2
d_gene: NA
j_gene: TRBJ1-4
len: 17

CDR3aa: CSVERADGTDTQYF
CDR3nt: TGCAGCGTTGAAAGGGCAGATGGGACAGATACGCAGTATTTT
abundance: NA
v_gene: TRBV29-1
d_gene: NA
j_gene: TRBJ2-3
len: 14

CDR3aa: CASQKRGVQETQYF
CDR3nt: TGTGCCAGCCAGAAACGGGGGGTCCAAGAGACCCAGTACTTC
abundance: NA
v_gene: TRBV19
d_gene: TRBD2
j_gene: TRBJ2-5
len: 14

CDR3aa: CASSPLAGGPADTQYF
CDR3nt: TGTGCCAGTAGTCCCCTAGCGGGGGGCCCGGCAGATACGCAGTATTTT
abundance: NA
v_gene: TRBV19
d_gene: TRBD2
j_gene: TRBJ2-3
len: 16

CDR3aa: CASSQGVGTADYGYTF
CDR3nt: TGTGCCAGCAGCCAAGGAGTCGGGACAGCTGACTATGGCTACACCTTC
abundance: NA
v_gene: TRBV4-2
d_gene: TRBD1
j_gene: TRBJ1-2
len: 16

CDR3aa: CSAAGIDEQFF
CDR3nt: TGCAGTGCTGCAGGAATCGATGAGCAGTTCTTC
abundance: NA
v_gene: TRBV20-1
d_gene: NA
j_gene: TRBJ2-1
len: 11

CDR3aa: CSASGGGEQYF
CDR3nt: TGCAGTGCTAGCGGGGGCGGCGAGCAGTACTTC
abundance: NA
v_gene: TRBV20-1
d_gene: NA
j_gene: TRBJ2-7
len: 11

CDR3aa: CASSQRGTENTEAFF
CDR3nt: TGTGCCAGCAGCCAAAGAGGGACAGAGAACACTGAAGCTTTCTTT
abundance: NA
v_gene: TRBV4-2
d_gene: TRBD1
j_gene: TRBJ1-1
len: 15

CDR3aa: CASGVEGTDTQYF
CDR3nt: TGTGCCAGCGGAGTAGAGGGCACAGATACGCAGTATTTT
abundance: NA
v_gene: TRBV2
d_gene: NA
j_gene: TRBJ2-3
len: 13

CDR3aa: CASSQEVALKGANVLTF
CDR3nt: TGTGCCAGCAGCCAAGAAGTCGCCCTGAAGGGGGCCAACGTCCTGACTTTC
abundance: NA
v_gene: TRBV4-2
d_gene: NA
j_gene: TRBJ2-6
len: 17

CDR3aa: CASSWRTGYTF
CDR3nt: TGTGCCAGTAGTTGGAGGACTGGCTACACCTTC
abundance: few
v_gene: TRBV19
d_gene: NA
j_gene: TRBJ1-2
len: 11

CDR3aa: CASSSGGYGYTF
CDR3nt: TGTGCCAGCAGTTCCGGGGGCTATGGCTACACCTTC
abundance: NA
v_gene: TRBV2
d_gene: NA
j_gene: TRBJ1-2
len: 12

CDR3aa: CASSPDRGRAYEQYF
CDR3nt: TGTGCCAGCAGCCCGGACAGGGGACGAGCCTACGAGCAGTACTTC
abundance: NA
v_gene: TRBV13
d_gene: TRBD1
j_gene: TRBJ2-7
len: 15

CDR3aa: CASRGAGAFNEQFF
CDR3nt: TGTGCCAGCAGAGGGGCAGGGGCTTTCAATGAGCAGTTCTTC
abundance: NA
v_gene: TRBV2
d_gene: NA
j_gene: TRBJ2-1
len: 14

CDR3aa: CASSEVSLYGYTF
CDR3nt: TGTGCCAGCAGTGAAGTCAGCCTCTATGGCTACACCTTC
abundance: NA
v_gene: TRBV6-1
d_gene: NA
j_gene: TRBJ1-2
len: 13

CDR3aa: CASSVKPTGELFF
CDR3nt: TGTGCCAGCAGTGTCAAGCCCACCGGGGAGCTGTTTTTT
abundance: NA
v_gene: TRBV2
d_gene: NA
j_gene: TRBJ2-2
len: 13

CDR3aa: CASSPRTSANNEQFF
CDR3nt: TGTGCCAGCAGCCCCAGGACTAGCGCGAACAATGAGCAGTTCTTC
abundance: NA
v_gene: TRBV7-2
d_gene: TRBD2
j_gene: TRBJ2-1
len: 15

CDR3aa: CASSQVWNTQYF
CDR3nt: TGTGCCAGCAGCCAAGTCTGGAATACGCAGTATTTT
abundance: NA
v_gene: TRBV14
d_gene: NA
j_gene: TRBJ2-3
len: 12

CDR3aa: CASSQEVGGGNGKLFF
CDR3nt: TGCGCCAGCAGCCAAGAAGTGGGTGGGGGAAACGGAAAACTGTTTTTT
abundance: NA
v_gene: TRBV4-1
d_gene: NA
j_gene: TRBJ1-4
len: 16

CDR3aa: CASSDTAYEQYF
CDR3nt: TGCGCCAGCAGCGATACTGCGTACGAGCAGTACTTC
abundance: NA
v_gene: TRBV5-1
d_gene: NA
j_gene: TRBJ2-7
len: 12

CDR3aa: CASSLTGSSYNSPLHF
CDR3nt: TGTGCCAGCAGCCTAACAGGGAGCTCCTATAATTCACCCCTCCACTTT
abundance: NA
v_gene: TRBV4-2
d_gene: NA
j_gene: TRBJ1-6
len: 16

CDR3aa: CASSPDSLGNQPQHF
CDR3nt: TGTGCCAGCAGTCCTGACAGTCTGGGCAATCAGCCCCAGCATTTT
abundance: few
v_gene: TRBV6-5
d_gene: NA
j_gene: TRBJ1-5
len: 15

CDR3aa: CASSEGQGLNYGYTF
CDR3nt: TGCGCCAGCAGCGAAGGACAGGGGCTCAACTATGGCTACACCTTC
abundance: few
v_gene: TRBV5-1
d_gene: TRBD1
j_gene: TRBJ1-2
len: 15

CDR3aa: CASSPPTRGGTEAFF
CDR3nt: TGTGCCAGCTCACCACCGACCAGGGGAGGGACTGAAGCTTTCTTT
abundance: NA
v_gene: TRBV18
d_gene: NA
j_gene: TRBJ1-1
len: 15

CDR3aa: CASSLEDRSRETQYF
CDR3nt: TGTGCCAGCAGCTTAGAAGATCGTAGCCGGGAGACCCAGTACTTC
abundance: NA
v_gene: TRBV11-3
d_gene: NA
j_gene: TRBJ2-5
len: 15

CDR3aa: CASSRQGTGNGSPLHF
CDR3nt: TGTGCCAGCAGCCGACAAGGGACAGGGAATGGTTCACCCCTCCACTTT
abundance: NA
v_gene: TRBV28
d_gene: TRBD1
j_gene: TRBJ1-6
len: 16

CDR3aa: CASSIGQGAEKLFF
CDR3nt: TGTGCCAGTAGTATTGGACAGGGGGCTGAAAAACTGTTTTTT
abundance: NA
v_gene: TRBV19
d_gene: TRBD1
j_gene: TRBJ1-4
len: 14

CDR3aa: CASSWGGVGTEAFF
CDR3nt: TGTGCCAGCAGTTGGGGGGGGGTAGGCACTGAAGCTTTCTTT
abundance: few
v_gene: TRBV27
d_gene: NA
j_gene: TRBJ1-1
len: 14

CDR3aa: CASSIYGGQSYEQYF
CDR3nt: TGTGCCAGCAGCATATACGGGGGGCAGTCCTACGAGCAGTACTTC
abundance: NA
v_gene: TRBV7-2
d_gene: NA
j_gene: TRBJ2-7
len: 15

CDR3aa: CASSPRRSWTNEAFF
CDR3nt: TGTGCCAGCAGCCCCCGTAGATCTTGGACGAATGAAGCTTTCTTT
abundance: NA
v_gene: TRBV13
d_gene: NA
j_gene: TRBJ1-1
len: 15

CDR3aa: CASYVTGVDQPQHF
CDR3nt: TGTGCCAGCTATGTGACAGGGGTCGATCAGCCCCAGCATTTT
abundance: once
v_gene: TRBV6-1
d_gene: TRBD1
j_gene: TRBJ1-5
len: 14